The 24 T cell receptor beta chains below come from one sample, sequenced in a study of control samples from healthy donors and cancer patients. Produced via immunoSEQ multiplex PCR; TCRdb's table is partial and in-frame only. The table shows roughly 100,000 clones, with 80% to 95% occurring only once. The specimen was blood. The source is a human donor in good health. The donor label of this sample is uncertain.

J is TRBJ1-2 and V is TRBV6-5; possibly TRBD1 for D (6 bases). Deletions cut 2 bases from V and 2 bases from J, with 9 bases between. The CDR3 has 14 amino acids. CDR1 is MNHEY, CDR2 SVGAGI, per germline. CDR3 nucleotide sequence: TGTGCCAGCAGTTACCGACAGGAAAACTATGGCTACACCTTC. The encoded protein is CASSYRQENYGYTF.

About this clone itself: A much bigger clone sits one base away, suggesting this may be a read error. Other DNA sequences in this sample translate to the same CDR3. The chain joins TRBV7-6 to TRBJ1-1, with unresolved D. Trimming took off 1 base at V and 1 base at J, with 4 bases between the two ends. The CDR3 consists of 13 residues. Germline CDR1 and CDR2: SGHVS and FNYEAQ. CDR3 amino acids: CASSLEENTEAFF. In DNA, the CDR3 is TGTGCCAGCAGCTTAGAAGAGAACACTGAAGCTTTCTTT.

V gene TRBV6-2 or TRBV6-3 combines with J gene TRBJ1-5; 7 bases are shared with TRBD1. There are 16 residues in the CDR3. CDR1 and CDR2 from the germline V gene are MNHEY and SVGEGT. V lost 2 bases to trimming and J lost 3 bases; unmatched junction nucleotides: 7. The chain's CDR3 is CASSYEGGQVNQPQHF. CDR3 nucleotides: TGTGCCAGCAGTTACGAAGGAGGACAGGTCAATCAGCCCCAGCATTTT.

The genes are TRBV3-1 (or the pseudogene TRBV3-2) and TRBJ1-5, with D maybe TRBD1 (6 bases). Trimming removed 4 bases at V and 2 bases at J, with 12 bases between. CDR1 and CDR2 (germline): LGHDT, YNNKEL (reference sequence). This CDR3 is built from 15 residues. DNA of the CDR3: TGTGCCAGCAGCCCCGGGACATACGGCAATCAGCCCCAGCATTTT. This sequence encodes CASSPGTYGNQPQHF.

This sequence joins TRBV7-9 and TRBJ2-4, with 11 bases matching TRBD1. Germline trimming cut 3 bases from V and 9 bases from J; bases unmatched to any gene: 4. CDR3 length equals 14 residues. The germline CDR1 and CDR2 sequences are SEHNR and FQNEAQ (reference sequence). Here the CDR3 reads CASSFWDRGGIQYF. The CDR3 DNA sequence: TGTGCCAGCAGCTTCTGGGACAGGGGGGGCATTCAGTACTTC.

The chain combines TRBV5-4 with TRBJ1-2, with 7 bases identical to TRBD1. The V gene's germline CDR1 is SGHNT and CDR2 YYREEE (reference sequence). V dropped 3 bases and J dropped 6; count of bases not matched to a gene: 11. The CDR3 spans 15 residues. The CDR3 DNA follows: TGTGCCAGCAGCTCAGGGCCAGACAGGGTCCATGGCTACACCTTC. This codes for CASSSGPDRVHGYTF.

The chain joins TRBV3-1 (or the pseudogene TRBV3-2) to TRBJ1-2, with D possibly being TRBD1 (5 bases). The germline V gene has CDR1 LGHDT and CDR2 YNNKEL (reference sequence). The CDR3 is made up of 18 amino acids. Trimming left V 3 bases short and J 3 bases short, with 23 bases between. The CDR3 sequence is CASSHATAAGINYYGYTF. CDR3 in DNA: TGTGCCAGCAGCCACGCGACAGCCGCCGGAATAAACTACTATGGCTACACCTTC.

The chain recombines TRBV6-1 with TRBJ1-5, with a possible D match to TRBD1 (5 bases). The CDR3 is made up of 13 amino acids. CDR1 and CDR2 from the germline V gene are MNHNS and SASEGT. V was shortened by 2 bases and J by 4 bases, with 6 bases between the two germline ends. The CDR3 DNA follows: TGTGCCAGCAGTGAACAGGGAAATCAGCCCCAGCATTTT. Translation gives CASSEQGNQPQHF.

The V call is TRBV5-1, the J call TRBJ1-1; D gene uncertain. Germline loops: CDR1 SGHRS, CDR2 YFSETQ. V was trimmed by 0 bases and J by 1 base, leaving 7 bases between them. CDR3 length equals 14 residues. Here the CDR3 DNA reads TGCGCCAGCAGCTTGGATGGGTCGAACACTGAAGCTTTCTTT. Its translation: CASSLDGSNTEAFF.

CDR3 nucleotide sequence: TGTGCCAGCAGCTTGGCGGCAGATACGCAGTATTTT. It codes for CASSLAADTQYF. The V and J genes are TRBV7-2 and TRBJ2-3; D unclear. This CDR3 has 12 amino acids. Germline CDR1 is SGHTA and CDR2 is FQGNSA. Trimming cost V 3 bases and J 4 bases, with 5 bases left between them.

The chain recombines TRBV15 with TRBJ1-1; tentatively, D is TRBD1 (5 bases). Between the trimmed V and J ends, which lost 1 base and 3 bases, there was a span of 18 bases. This CDR3 is built from 17 residues. CDR1 and CDR2 from the germline V gene are LNHNV and YYDKDF (reference sequence). CDR3 DNA sequence: TGTGCCACCAGCAGAGCCCGGGACTACCCGCCCGACACTGAAGCTTTCTTT. Translating gives CATSRARDYPPDTEAFF.

The chain is built from TRBV13 and TRBJ1-1; 8 bases align to TRBD1. V was clipped by 3 bases and J by 7 bases; unmatched bases: 13. Germline CDR1 reads PRHDT; CDR2 reads FYEKMQ (reference sequence). The CDR3 spans 16 residues. The CDR3: CASSLGAGGIVFEAFF. The DNA for the CDR3 is TGTGCCAGCAGCTTGGGTGCAGGGGGCATCGTGTTTGAAGCTTTCTTT.

This rearrangement joins TRBV21-1 to TRBJ2-7; TRBD1, the table's D call, lacks a check against the DNA. TRBV21-1 is reported as a pseudogene. CDR3 length: 14 amino acids. The CDR3 reads CASSKVARAIEQYV. The CDR3 DNA sequence: TGTGCCAGCAGCAAAGTGGCCAGGGCGATCGAGCAGTACGTC.

V and J are TRBV5-1 and TRBJ1-1; a possible D gene is TRBD1 (6 bases). Germline values: CDR1 SGHRS, CDR2 YFSETQ. Trimming removed 0 bases from V and 7 bases from J, with 10 bases in between. The CDR3 spans 13 residues. CDR3 sequence reads: CASSLGTELEAFF. CDR3 coding DNA: TGCGCCAGCAGCTTGGGGACAGAACTTGAAGCTTTCTTT.

V gene TRBV4-2 combines with J gene TRBJ2-3, with D possibly TRBD2 on 5 matching bases. This CDR3 contains 16 residues. Trimming took 0 bases from V and 2 from J, leaving 12 bases between them. Looked up from germline, CDR1 is LGHNA and CDR2 is YNFKEQ. CDR3 loop: CASSQEASTVTDTQYF. The CDR3 DNA reads TGTGCCAGCAGCCAAGAAGCTAGCACAGTCACAGATACGCAGTATTTT.

The genes are TRBV5-6 and TRBJ1-2, with 10 bases aligning to TRBD1. The germline V gene encodes CDR1 SGHDT and CDR2 YYEEEE. The CDR3 contains 16 residues. J was trimmed by 1 base and V by 0 bases; bases with no gene match: 3. The CDR3: CASSLAGTGDNYGYTF. CDR3 DNA: TGTGCCAGCAGCTTGGCCGGGACAGGGGATAACTATGGCTACACCTTC.

The chain recombines TRBV6-5 with TRBJ1-4; D not resolved. The germline gives CDR1 MNHEY, CDR2 SVGAGI. The CDR3 loop spans 14 amino acids. V lost 4 bases and J 2 bases, leaving 8 bases between the germline ends. In DNA form, the CDR3 reads TGTGCCAGCAGTTCTAGGGAGACTAATGAAAAACTGTTTTTT. Its protein is CASSSRETNEKLFF.

The V and J genes are TRBV6-5 and TRBJ2-7; D possibly corresponds to TRBD2 (6 bases). V shed 0 bases and J shed 5 bases, with 14 bases lying between them. CDR3 length: 15 residues. Germline V gene sequence: CDR1 MNHEY, CDR2 SVGAGI. The CDR3 bases are TGTGCCAGCAGTTACTCTCTCCAACGGAGGGACGAGCAGTACTTC. Translated: CASSYSLQRRDEQYF.

The J gene is TRBJ1-1, the V gene TRBV28, with no clear D. V dropped 7 bases and J dropped 0 bases, with 12 bases sitting between them. The CDR3 length is 14 residues. Per germline, CDR1 MDHEN and CDR2 SYDVKM. This CDR3 is CASTPGSMNTEAFF. DNA of the CDR3: TGTGCCAGCACCCCGGGCAGCATGAACACTGAAGCTTTCTTT.

This rearrangement joins TRBV6-6 to TRBJ1-4; D is unclear. In germline, CDR1 is MNHNY, CDR2 SVGAGI (reference sequence). The CDR3 is made up of 16 amino acids. Trimming took off 0 bases at V and 0 bases at J, with 8 bases between the two ends. The CDR3, as DNA: TGTGCCAGCAGTTACTCGAGGCCACCAACTAATGAAAAACTGTTTTTT. It translates to CASSYSRPPTNEKLFF.

This clone occurred once. The chain couples TRBV5-1 to TRBJ2-3; D uncertain. The V end lost 3 bases, the J end lost 0 bases, and 14 bases lay between the germline ends. CDR3 length: 16 residues. The germline CDR1 and CDR2 sequences are SGHRS and YFSETQ. CDR3 region: CASSSWTRISTDTQYF. The CDR3 coding sequence is TGCGCCAGCAGCTCCTGGACGAGAATTAGCACAGATACGCAGTATTTT.

This clone has just one count. CDR3 protein: CASSDGLNEKLFF. The CDR3 bases are TGTGCCAGCAGTGACGGACTAAATGAAAAACTGTTTTTT. The chain couples TRBV6-4 to TRBJ1-4; unclear D gene. With 2 bases removed from V and 5 bases from J, the gap between germline ends came to 6 bases. CDR1 is MRHNA, CDR2 SNTAGT, per germline. The CDR3 contains 13 residues.

The V gene is TRBV27, the J gene TRBJ2-1, with D possibly being TRBD1 (6 bases). CDR3 size: 13 residues. Trimming took off 7 bases at V and 6 bases at J, with 13 bases between the two ends. The germline CDR1 and CDR2 sequences are MNHEY and SMNVEV (reference sequence). CDR3: CASNGGPGNEQFF. CDR3 DNA sequence: TGTGCCAGCAATGGGGGCCCGGGCAATGAGCAGTTCTTC.

The rearrangement links TRBV9 to TRBJ2-1; 7 bases are a match to TRBD2. CDR1 is SGDLS, CDR2 YYNGEE, per germline. This CDR3 is built from 14 residues. The trim removed 4 bases at V and 12 bases at J, leaving 13 bases unmatched. CDR3 nucleotide sequence: TGTGCCAGCAGCTCAGAGGTCCGGGGGGAGGGGCAGTTCTTC. Translation gives CASSSEVRGEGQFF.